This TCR beta chain was identified during a study of technical replicates of blood from a few donors. Trimming removed 5 bases from V and 1 base from J, with 11 bases in between. This CDR3 region has 14 residues. Per germline, CDR1 SGHTA and CDR2 FQGTGA. Measured with immunoSEQ multiplex PCR; TCRdb has only the in-frame clones, and not every one. The sample holds about 81,000 clones; about 96% are singletons and the top ten take roughly 0.21%. Sequenced material: T cells isolated from PBMCs. This clonotype was sampled from a human donor in good health. This chain uses TRBV7-3 with TRBJ2-5, with D tentatively TRBD1 (6 bases). The CDR3: CASSPTGLQETQYF. CDR3 sequence (DNA): TGTGCCAGCAGCCCCACAGGGCTCCAAGAGACCCAGTACTTC.